The clone carrying this T cell receptor beta chain was observed at least ten times. Its specificity is not known. The data belong to a study of human T cells and chemical hapten exposure. As for the study in general: Patients got weekly scalp diphenylcyclopropenone doses over the roughly 22-week study.

There are 19 residues in the CDR3. The V and J ends lost 0 bases and 2 bases, in that order; junction bases with no gene match: 8. Germline loops: CDR1 LGHNA, CDR2 YNFKEQ. Noted time point: pre-sensitization, week 0. Indicated treatment: therapeutic diphenylcyclopropenone sensitization with weekly scalp DPC. Study outcomes and limitations: Versus controls, expanded TCRs had significantly more large CDR3 similarity clusters.

Source study methods: Counts of TCRs in each sample centred on a median of 95,638 and extended from around 25,000 to 690,000. TCRdb redid the calling of the RACE reads with MiXCR, one entry per CDR3 protein. TCRdb's processing, not the study's, gives the V and J calls here. The table lists about 120,000 distinct CDR3 sequences, roughly 13% of them singletons. This TCR was sampled from a woman aged 18-35 years with alopecia areata. Some clones in this sample may be carry-over from other donors' samples. This specimen consisted of whole blood, obtained in connection with sensitization to the hapten diphenylcyclopropenone (DPC). The chain links TRBV4-2 to TRBJ2-3; 13 nucleotides line up with TRBD2. The CDR3 reads CASSQEGPTSGGLTDTQYF. CDR3 DNA: TGTGCCAGCAGCCAAGAGGGCCCGACTAGCGGGGGGCTCACAGATACGCAGTATTTT.